The 30 T cell receptor beta chains listed next were all sequenced from one sample in a study of T cells in Graves' hyperthyroidism and ophthalmopathy. Amplified regions were TCR beta CDR3 sequences from RNA transcripts. RT-PCR in the first round (using the HTBI primer set) targeted the TCR CDR3. TCRdb called the multiplex PCR reads again in MiXCR, with one record for every CDR3 protein. The repertoire has roughly 400,000 distinct CDR3 sequences, 11% to 15% of them found once; the top ten carry 28%. The sequenced sample consisted of blood. All receptors come from a man in his fifties with Graves' ophthalmopathy.

This clonotype was found many times. V usage is TRBV7-9 and J usage is TRBJ1-1, with TRBD1 matching 7 bases. Germline values: CDR1 SEHNR, CDR2 FQNEAQ (reference sequence). The CDR3 length is 16 residues. V shed 5 bases, J shed 3 bases, and the junction held 12 bases outside the gene matches. CDR3 protein: CASSPPAQGIYTEAFF. For the CDR3, the DNA is TGTGCCAGCAGCCCTCCGGCACAGGGGATATACACTGAAGCTTTCTTT. Together with reference TRBV7-9 and TRBJ1-1, the CDR3 gives the full variable domain: DTGVSQNPRHKITKRGQNVTFRCDPISEHNRLYWYRQTLGQGPEFLTYFQNEAQLEKSRLLSDRFSAERPKGSFSTLEIQRTEQGDSAMYLCASSPPAQGIYTEAFFGQGTRLTVV.

This clonotype was seen a few times. V and J are TRBV20-1 and TRBJ2-2, with 9 bases fitting TRBD1. The length of the CDR3 is 14 residues. Trimming cost V 6 bases and J 6 bases; bases outside gene matches: 8. Per germline, CDR1 DFQATT and CDR2 SNEGSKA (reference sequence). The CDR3 spells CSAYRDRVPGELFF. CDR3 nucleotide sequence: TGCAGTGCGTACCGGGACAGGGTTCCCGGGGAGCTGTTTTTT.

This clonotype was recorded many times. This chain joins TRBV6-2 or TRBV6-3 and TRBJ2-7; D perhaps matches TRBD1 (5 bases). The germline V gene encodes CDR1 MNHEY and CDR2 SVGEGT. Trimming pared 5 bases from V and 3 bases from J, leaving 14 bases between. This CDR3 is built from 14 residues. The CDR3 sequence is CASSPGQNVYEQYF. DNA for the CDR3: TGTGCCAGCAGTCCCGGACAAAACGTCTACGAGCAGTACTTC.

This clonotype was detected ten times or more. CDR3 amino acids: CASSMSATEAFF. As DNA, the CDR3 is TGTGCCAGCAGTATGTCTGCCACTGAAGCTTTCTTT. This chain connects TRBV2 to TRBJ1-1; D uncertain. The CDR3 sequence is 12 residues long. Germline V CDR1 and CDR2: SNHLY, FYNNEI. Trimming took off 5 bases at V and 4 bases at J, with 8 bases between the two ends.

In this sample, this clonotype turned up a few times. The chain links TRBV4-1 to TRBJ2-1; D may be TRBD2 (6 bases). Germline V gives CDR1 MGHRA, CDR2 YSYEKL. With 2 bases removed from V and 5 bases from J, the gap between germline ends came to 13 bases. The CDR3 has 15 residues. This CDR3 is CASSQPQWRDNEQFF. The CDR3, as DNA: TGCGCCAGCAGCCAACCCCAGTGGAGGGACAATGAGCAGTTCTTC.

This chain connects TRBV4-3 to TRBJ2-2; D is unclear. Germline V gene sequence: CDR1 LGHNA, CDR2 YSLEER. Trimming left V 0 bases short and J 3 bases short, with 8 bases between. This CDR3 is 15 amino acids long. CDR3 region: CASSQDPSHTGELFF. Written as DNA, the CDR3 is TGCGCCAGCAGCCAAGATCCCAGCCACACCGGGGAGCTGTTTTTT.

This clonotype was seen at least ten times. V is TRBV11-3 and J is TRBJ2-6; D is perhaps TRBD1 (5 bases). Germline lookup yields CDR1 SGHNT and CDR2 YENEEA. Trimming shortened V by 5 bases and J by 2 bases, and 10 bases separated the two germline ends. The CDR3 contains 15 residues. The CDR3 DNA reads as TGTGCCAGCAGCCAAGCAGGGACTGGGGCCAACGTCCTGACTTTC. It codes for CASSQAGTGANVLTF.

This clonotype has just a few counts. The V and J genes are TRBV4-1 and TRBJ1-1; D perhaps matches TRBD1 (6 bases). The germline gives CDR1 MGHRA, CDR2 YSYEKL. Between the trimmed V and J ends, which lost 3 bases and 0 bases, there was a span of 14 bases. CDR3 size: 16 residues. The CDR3 coding sequence is TGCGCCAGCAGCCACCTACCGGGACAAATGAACACTGAAGCTTTCTTT. Residues: CASSHLPGQMNTEAFF.

The chain is built from TRBV20-1 and TRBJ2-3; 14 nucleotides align to TRBD2. V lost 4 bases and J lost 7; bases outside the gene matches: 10. The germline V gene has CDR1 DFQATT and CDR2 SNEGSKA (reference sequence). The length of the CDR3 is 16 residues. This CDR3 reads CSATPAGTSGRNTQYF. CDR3 nucleotide sequence: TGCAGTGCTACACCCGCCGGGACTAGCGGGAGAAATACGCAGTATTTT.

This clonotype was counted ten times or more. This chain uses TRBV27 with TRBJ1-2; D call uncertain. CDR3 length: 15 amino acids. V was clipped by 0 bases and J by 1 base, with 9 bases between them. Germline V CDR1 and CDR2: MNHEY, SMNVEV (reference sequence). CDR3 DNA sequence: TGTGCCAGCAGTTTATCGATCGGGGTTAACTATGGCTACACCTTC. This codes for CASSLSIGVNYGYTF.

This clonotype showed up many times. The chain carries TRBV20-1 and TRBJ2-7; D gene ambiguous. Germline CDR1 reads DFQATT; CDR2 reads SNEGSKA (reference sequence). Trimming shortened V by 6 bases and J by 7 bases, and 22 bases separated the two germline ends. The CDR3 is made up of 14 amino acids. As DNA, the CDR3 is TGCAGTGCGCAAAGTGGGATCTCTTCGAGTGAGCAGTACTTC. Its protein is CSAQSGISSSEQYF.

This clonotype was seen at least ten times. The rearrangement links TRBV28 to TRBJ2-7; D remains ambiguous. Germline CDR1 and CDR2: MDHEN and SYDVKM. V dropped 5 bases and J dropped 2 bases, with 19 bases sitting between them. The CDR3 is made up of 16 amino acids. In nucleotides, the CDR3 is TGTGCCAGCAGTCCCGGCAGACGCCATATCACCTACGAGCAGTACTTC. Translated, it gives CASSPGRRHITYEQYF.

This clonotype was recorded at least ten times. The chain is built from TRBV20-1 and TRBJ2-1; 10 positions agree with TRBD2. Germline loops: CDR1 DFQATT, CDR2 SNEGSKA (reference sequence). V lost 5 bases to trimming and J lost 7 bases; unmatched junction nucleotides: 8. The CDR3 is made up of 14 amino acids. In DNA, the CDR3 is TGCAGTGCTGCCGGGACTAGCGCTGAAAATGAGCAGTTCTTC. Its translation is CSAAGTSAENEQFF.

This clonotype was found a few times. The rearrangement joins TRBV24-1 to TRBJ2-3; 10 nucleotides line up with TRBD2. This CDR3 comprises 18 residues. The germline V gene has CDR1 KGHDR and CDR2 SFDVKD. Germline trimming cut 1 base from V and 7 bases from J; bases unmatched to any gene: 13. CDR3 residues: CATSDLSSASGSRNTQYF. The CDR3 DNA follows: TGTGCCACCAGTGATTTAAGCTCGGCTAGCGGGAGTAGAAATACGCAGTATTTT.

This clonotype was found many times. This chain links TRBV18 with TRBJ2-7, with D uncertain. V was cut by 1 base and J by 6 bases, with 10 bases left in between. This CDR3 has 13 amino acids. Germline assignment: CDR1 KGHSH and CDR2 LQKENI. The CDR3 sequence: CASSPQGSGEQYF. Here the CDR3 DNA reads TGTGCCAGCTCACCACAGGGATCGGGCGAGCAGTACTTC.

Ten or more counts support this clonotype. The V and J genes are TRBV6-2 or TRBV6-3 and TRBJ2-7; perhaps D is TRBD1 or TRBD2 (6 bases each). The CDR3 has 14 amino acids. The germline V and J ends were trimmed by 4 bases and 6 bases, with 16 bases remaining between them. The germline V gene encodes CDR1 MNHEY and CDR2 SVGEGT. The CDR3 region has the DNA TGTGCCAGCAGTTTGACTAGAGGGGGGAGCGAGCAGTACTTC. It specifies CASSLTRGGSEQYF.

The CDR3 sequence: CASSVRQANTDTQYF. The DNA for the CDR3 is TGTGCCAGCAGCGTAAGACAGGCAAACACAGATACGCAGTATTTT. The chain has TRBV9 and TRBJ2-3; TRBD1 is a possible D gene (6 bases). V lost 1 base, J lost 2 bases, and 11 bases lay in between. This CDR3 is built from 15 residues. Germline-derived CDR1 and CDR2 are SGDLS and YYNGEE.

CDR3 in DNA: TGTGCCAGCAGCCAAAGAGCGGGGGCGGGCCTCTATGGCTACACCTTC. It is translated as CASSQRAGAGLYGYTF. The V and J genes are TRBV3-1 and TRBJ1-2, with D perhaps matching TRBD1 (6 bases). Germline CDR1 reads LGHDT; CDR2 reads YNNKEL (reference sequence). V lost 2 bases, J lost 4 bases, and 17 bases lay in between. The CDR3 covers 16 residues.

The table lists this clonotype with a few counts. The chain carries TRBV5-1 and TRBJ1-1, with TRBD1 matching 8 bases. This CDR3 region has 16 residues. V dropped 3 bases and J dropped 1; count of bases not matched to a gene: 8. CDR1 SGHRS and CDR2 YFSETQ come from the germline V gene. The CDR3 spells CASSSRQGRQNTEAFF. CDR3 nucleotides: TGCGCCAGCAGCTCTAGACAGGGGAGGCAGAACACTGAAGCTTTCTTT.

This clonotype was detected once. V and J are TRBV7-9 and TRBJ1-1, with unresolved D. The V gene's germline CDR1 is SEHNR and CDR2 FQNEAQ (reference sequence). The V gene lost 5 bases and the J gene lost 1 base, with 14 bases spanning the gap. The CDR3 loop spans 15 amino acids. The CDR3: CASSASGGRNTEAFF. The CDR3 DNA follows: TGTGCCAGCAGCGCCTCGGGAGGGAGGAACACTGAAGCTTTCTTT.

V gene TRBV30 combines with J gene TRBJ2-1; D is ambiguous. This CDR3 is built from 12 residues. The ends were cut back, 3 bases at V and 9 bases at J, with 12 bases in the middle. Per the germline V gene, CDR1 is GTSNPN and CDR2 is SVGIG (reference sequence). The CDR3 sequence: CAWSASGSEQFF. In nucleotides, the CDR3 is TGTGCCTGGAGCGCTAGTGGGTCTGAGCAGTTCTTC.

This clonotype turned up a few times. This chain joins TRBV6-2 or TRBV6-3 and TRBJ2-1; TRBD1 is a possible D gene (6 bases). The CDR3 is 18 amino acids. In germline, CDR1 is MNHEY, CDR2 SVGEGT. Trimming shortened V by 5 bases and J by 0 bases, and 20 bases separated the two germline ends. CDR3 in DNA: TGTGCCAGCAGTACATCAACGGACAGCCGCTTCTCCTACAATGAGCAGTTCTTC. Translation: CASSTSTDSRFSYNEQFF.

The genes are TRBV12-3 or TRBV12-4 and TRBJ2-2; no reliable D call. The CDR3 has 11 amino acids. V was cut by 8 bases and J by 7 bases, with 8 bases left in between. The CDR3 nucleotides are TGTGCCAGCCAGGTGAACGGGGAGCTGTTTTTT. It codes for CASQVNGELFF.

The CDR3 sequence: CASRPHGGPPYGYTF. CDR3 bases: TGTGCCAGCAGACCCCACGGGGGCCCCCCCTATGGCTACACCTTC. The V gene is TRBV27, the J gene TRBJ1-2; D perhaps matches TRBD1 (6 bases). The CDR3 totals 15 residues. Germline V gene sequence: CDR1 MNHEY, CDR2 SMNVEV (reference sequence). The V gene lost 6 bases and the J gene lost 4 bases, with 18 bases spanning the gap.

This clonotype showed up many times. The rearrangement links TRBV20-1 to TRBJ2-1; maybe TRBD1 (6 bases). CDR1 DFQATT and CDR2 SNEGSKA come from the germline V gene (reference sequence). The CDR3 contains 12 residues. The V end lost 3 bases, the J end lost 15 bases, and 18 bases lay between the germline ends. The CDR3: CSASVQGGPAFF. The CDR3 DNA reads TGCAGTGCTAGCGTACAGGGCGGTCCTGCGTTCTTC.

This clonotype was detected ten times or more. The chain has TRBV2 and TRBJ2-1; unclear D gene. The CDR3 spans 13 residues. The germline V gene encodes CDR1 SNHLY and CDR2 FYNNEI. Trimming took off 3 bases at V and 6 bases at J, with 9 bases between the two ends. CDR3 loop: CASSEFELNEQFF. The CDR3 DNA is TGTGCCAGCAGTGAGTTTGAGCTCAATGAGCAGTTCTTC.

The chain employs TRBV10-3 and TRBJ2-7; 13 nucleotides match TRBD2. J lost 7 bases, V lost 7 bases, and 7 bases had no gene match. CDR3 length: 14 residues. Germline CDR1 is ENHRY and CDR2 is SYGVKD. The CDR3 reads CAITGTSGTGEQYF. Written as DNA, the CDR3 is TGTGCCATCACTGGGACTAGCGGGACGGGGGAGCAGTACTTC.

This clonotype was seen repeatedly, ten times or more. At one of its ends the junction is not consistent with the germline gene, which may arise from a read error. This rearrangement joins TRBV2 to TRBJ1-5; 11 nucleotides align to TRBD1. CDR1 is SNHLY, CDR2 FYNNEI, per germline. The CDR3 consists of 13 residues. The CDR3 DNA sequence: TGTGCCAGCAGTGTGTCCCGGGACAGGGGGTCGGATTTT. This gives the protein CASSVSRDRGSDF.

This clonotype was found many times. The chain carries TRBV10-3 and TRBJ2-1, with D maybe TRBD2 (5 bases). Germline values: CDR1 ENHRY, CDR2 SYGVKD. The CDR3 consists of 15 residues. Trimming shortened V by 4 bases and J by 9 bases, and 19 bases separated the two germline ends. The CDR3 DNA reads TGTGCCATCAGTGCACAAGCGGACCCTCGGGGTGAGCAGTTCTTC. Its translation: CAISAQADPRGEQFF.

The sample holds many counts of this clonotype. The chain joins TRBV3-1 to TRBJ1-2, with D tentatively TRBD1 (6 bases). V dropped 1 base and J dropped 5 bases, with 14 bases sitting between them. CDR1 and CDR2 from the germline V gene are LGHDT and YNNKEL (reference sequence). The CDR3 has 15 residues. The CDR3 loop reads CASSQVNRDVYGYTF. CDR3 coding DNA: TGTGCCAGCAGCCAAGTTAACAGGGATGTATATGGCTACACCTTC.